This T cell receptor (beta chain) derives from a study of blood T cell repertoires in COVID-19. About the research overall: From the United States, Italy and Spain came samples of acute and convalescent COVID-19.

The V segment lost 0 bases and the J segment 4 bases; nucleotides outside the gene matches: 16. The germline gives CDR1 LGHDT, CDR2 YNNKEL (reference sequence). The CDR3 length is 19 residues. Assay used: immunoSEQ multiplex PCR; TCRdb lists only in-frame clones, some missing. The table has approximately 190,000 clones, over 80% seen once. Individuals aged about 18 to 100 years were recruited from fewer than 25 US areas. In assigning cohorts, the study relied on participant-reported clinical history. In the 2 weeks before study entry, exposed participants met a COVID-19 case, which was PCR-confirmed or clinician-diagnosed.

Material for sequencing was PBMCs or T cells enriched from blood (not recorded which). The V gene is TRBV3-1 (or the pseudogene TRBV3-2), the J gene TRBJ2-7, with 9 bases matching TRBD1. The source is a woman aged 25 to 45 who had been exposed to COVID-19. CDR3 loop: CASSQEKSDRGVCWYEQYF. CDR3 DNA sequence: TGTGCCAGCAGCCAAGAAAAGTCGGACAGGGGAGTTTGTTGGTACGAGCAGTACTTC.